The 2 T cell receptor beta chains listed next were all sequenced from one sample in a study of blood T cell repertoires in COVID-19. Only in-frame clones appear in the TCRdb table, and some are missing; sequencing was by immunoSEQ multiplex PCR. The sample holds roughly 260,000 clones, approximately 81% seen once. Sequenced material: peripheral blood. These receptors originate from a woman younger than 30 with acute or convalescent COVID-19.

This clone was counted a few times. The chain carries TRBV6-1 and TRBJ2-2; 7 bases are a match to TRBD1. The V gene's germline CDR1 is MNHNS and CDR2 SASEGT. The CDR3 has 15 residues. Trimming removed 3 bases from V and 8 bases from J; junction bases left unmatched: 9. The CDR3 DNA reads as TGTGCCAGCAGTGAGATCGGCAGGGGGTCAGGGGAGCTGTTTTTT. This gives the protein CASSEIGRGSGELFF.

The chain couples TRBV6-2 or TRBV6-3 to TRBJ1-1; D gene ambiguous. The CDR3 sequence is 14 residues long. The V gene lost 4 bases and the J gene lost 1 base, with 10 bases spanning the gap. Looked up from germline, CDR1 is MNHEY and CDR2 is SVGEGT. DNA of the CDR3: TGTGCCAGCAGTTCTCCGGGAAAGAACACTGAAGCTTTCTTT. Its protein is CASSSPGKNTEAFF.